This T cell receptor beta chain was sequenced for a study of cytomegalovirus exposure and HLA in healthy donors (dated 2017 in TCRdb). Broadly, across the study: According to an earlier analysis of around 600 of the donors, about 179 million T cells yielded 120 million or so unique TCR beta sequences and 276 Gb of sequence data. Every repertoire in the discovery cohort had been generated on one and the same sequencing platform. Both class I and class II loci were covered by HLA typing, at four-digit resolution. Using immunosequencing, the study profiled T cell repertoires from 640 or so subjects and related those repertoires to cytomegalovirus serostatus. High-throughput TCR immunosequencing, statistical association of individual TCRs with disease status, and machine learning were combined to predict cytomegalovirus infection status. The study aimed to test whether signatures of past pathogen exposure could be identified by cataloging public T cell receptors. In addition to the first cohort of 666 subjects, a separate validation cohort of 120 different subjects was used. Rather than using new phenotypic data, the later analysis identified candidate immune exposures from TCR beta sequences and from how often those sequences occurred across donors. Five DR-DQ haplotypes were handled as single units for association and clustering because linkage in the cohort was strong. Of the roughly 400 genotyped donors, roughly 85% fell in the genetic ancestry cluster associated with self-reported Caucasian donors. To study patterns of TCR occurrence, a later analysis re-analyzed previously published TCR beta repertoires from more than 550 donors and added high-resolution HLA genotyping. A later genetic analysis took genome-wide SNP genotypes for about 60% of the roughly 670 donors and used that subset as a discovery cohort. Alongside the repertoire data, information on donor age, sex, ethnicity and CMV serostatus was compiled. An earlier analysis of several hundred of the donors used high-throughput TCR beta sequencing to judge whether each TCR beta V gene segment behaved as functional or pseudogenic. Typing coverage varied by locus: 629-630 donors for A, B, C, DRB1 and DQB1; approximately 500 for DQA1; 600 to 610 for DPA1; approximately 470 for DPB1. Across about 380 genotyped donors of the cohort, an average of approximately 240,000 unique TCR beta nucleotide sequences per donor were sequenced, and roughly a sixth of those sequences were non-productive. Roughly 300 gigabases of sequencing data and around 87 million unique TCR sequences were included in an early release covering several hundred HLA-typed donors. Here is what the overall study found, with its caveats: A later analysis found that TCR association rates varied across HLA loci, with DRB1 alleles showing the most associated TCRs and HLA-C alleles the fewest. In an earlier analysis of 587 of the donors, most TCR beta V segments were observed in productive rearrangements about 87% or about 30% of the time, broadly matching IMGT annotations. A later analysis found that HLA-associated TCR beta chains were more clonally expanded and had lower generation probabilities than equally common non-associated chains. Because HLA typing was unavailable for some donors at each locus, only the typed subset was used in association tests. CMV serostatus was the only immune exposure information available for the cohort. An association between a missense DCLRE1C variant and V-gene and J-gene trimming of TCR beta chains was found in a later genetic analysis and replicated in an independent cohort. When HLA alleles, especially DR and DQ, strongly co-occurred, attributing TCR associations to individual alleles was difficult. A further reported finding was that TCR beta sequences accurately predicted the HLA-A and HLA-B alleles for most subjects in the first cohort. Most TCR sequences were observed very rarely across donors, whereas some public TCRs were present in many individuals. Compared with the 666-donor mean, donors in an Asian-associated ancestry cluster had fewer N-insertions in productive TCRs, according to a later genetic analysis. Linkage disequilibrium might explain the correlated functional status among segregating V segments, but an unknown experimental factor could not be ruled out. In a later analysis, around 15,000 TCR beta sequences were associated with specific HLA alleles at a false discovery rate of 0.05. In a later analysis, most CMV-associated TCR beta chains were found to appear HLA-restricted, with HLA associations seemingly driven largely by CMV exposure. In the study, some 160 TCR beta chains were listed as associated with cytomegalovirus. The sequencing pipeline was judged likely to have produced a cluster of highly shared sequence variants as a technical artifact. The 87-base-pair reads could not distinguish some IMGT-functional V segments, including TRBV6-2 and TRBV6-3, so those segments were excluded. The earlier analysis of some 560 of the donors excluded some 15 rarely observed V segments, including chromosome 9 orphons, because counts were too low. In a later analysis, several top co-occurrence clusters were reported to appear linked to parvovirus B19, influenza, CMV and Epstein-Barr virus. The classifier was reported to diagnose cytomegalovirus status with high specificity and sensitivity in both the original and validation cohorts. The authors suggested that the approach could potentially be extended to other disease states and immunological phenotypes. Three of the identified cytomegalovirus-associated TCR beta chains were confirmed in vitro to be specific for cytomegalovirus antigens. The presence/absence analyses assumed that sequencing depth was roughly uniform across donors, and that assumption may not be true. This cohort had only TCR beta chains sequenced, and the lack of alpha or paired-chain data limited which features could be detected.

Including cysteine and phenylalanine, the CDR3 has 15 amino acids. Only the CDR3 portion is preserved as DNA: 45 bases, with reading frame beginning at the first base. For CDR1 and CDR2, the germline V gene lists SQVTM and ANQGSEA. The junction carries 23 bases between V and J, which are trimmed by 6 bases and 6 bases respectively. The cohort consisted of 666 healthy bone marrow donors. At the time of sampling, all cohort members were nominally healthy, though unrecorded immune exposures were likely present. The donor tested CMV seropositive and was one of the 289 seropositive cohort members. Each donor provided a peripheral blood sample, and peripheral blood mononuclear cells were used for TCR beta sequencing. Genomic DNA was extracted from the blood cell samples with the Qiagen DNeasy Blood Extraction Kit. As regards this clone: It has no known antigen specificity. Base qualities are not recorded, but no much larger clone differs from it by a single base.

Receptor libraries were prepared by the immunoSEQ multiplex PCR assay. The multiplex PCR relied on a mix of 60 forward primers for TCR Vbeta segments and 13 reverse primers for TCR Jbeta segments. The CDR3 region of rearranged TCR beta genes was amplified from genomic DNA by a multiplex PCR assay. The Illumina HiSeq System was used to sequence the amplified TCR beta libraries as 87-base-pair reads. Per the authors' processing: A later analysis tallied roughly 80 million unique TCR beta chains across the 640 or so repertoires, and approximately 12 million of those chains were shared by two or more donors. A nearest-neighbor algorithm error-corrected the raw reads and collapsed the reads into unique sequences, merging closely related sequences to remove PCR and sequencing errors. CDR3 sequences were aligned to IMGT reference sequences to assign V, D and J gene segments. For a sequence to be retained, a match of at least six nucleotides to both a V gene segment and a J gene segment was required. A rearrangement was called productive if the CDR3 had no stop codons and remained in frame with V and J, and every other rearrangement was called non-productive. Following IMGT convention, CDR3 was defined as the stretch from the second conserved V-encoded cysteine to the conserved J-encoded phenylalanine. In an earlier analysis of approximately 500 of the donors, sequences lacking an unambiguous match to a single V gene segment were excluded. In an earlier analysis of some 590 of the donors, a V segment was called functional when productive rearrangements were above 56.7%, and segregating when the standard deviation between donors exceeded 5%. A statistical classification framework was developed to diagnose cytomegalovirus status using the catalog of TCR beta chain sequences. In a later analysis, V and J genes were assigned by comparing TCR nucleotide sequences against IMGT/GENE-DB human TR gene sequences. Using the TCRdist pipeline, a later analysis assigned CDR3 sequences along with most-parsimonious VDJ recombination scenarios. A later analysis defined each TCR beta chain by its CDR3 amino acid sequence plus V-gene family, and excluded reads lacking a unique V-gene family. In a later analysis, 450 to 600 highly shared, low-generation-probability nucleotide sequences were removed to address suspected cross-contamination and a sequencing artifact. For each public chain, a later analysis derived a clonal expansion index from normalized ranks of inferred template counts within each repertoire. A later analysis computed generation probabilities with a VDJ recombination model fitted to out-of-frame rearrangements, and checked the results against IGoR. A later analysis scored TCR-TCR, TCR-HLA and TCR-CMV co-occurrence with hypergeometric tests, applying a repertoire-size bias correction to TCR pairs. To estimate false discovery rates, a later analysis permuted the HLA or CMV assignments 20 times. A later analysis grouped co-occurring TCRs with DBSCAN, adding TCRdist sequence similarity when clustering within HLA-allele-positive subsets. Co-occurrence clustering excluded repertoires with fewer than 30,000 or more than 120,000 public chains, plus five with anomalous nucleotide sharing. TCRdb took this table from immuneACCESS and kept in-frame rearrangements with V and J called. Such tables lack part of the clones; where checked against another copy, unresolved V genes explain under half of the gap, and the rest is unexplained. Clonal size and the V and J genes are those of that table, whereas D and trimming came from the DNA. The sample profile shows 57,000 or so clones; 70% of them were found once. 15% to 20% of the sample is in the top ten clones.

Specimen: PBMCs. The TCR sequence derives from a woman aged 60-75 years in good health and CMV-seropositive. The sequence links TRBV29-1 to TRBJ1-1, with no D gene named confidently. The DNA reads as follows: TGCAGCGTAGCCTTTATCGAGGCGGGTTCGGCTGAAGCTTTCTTT. Its translation reads: CSVAFIEAGSAEAFF.